These 6 T cell receptor beta chains share one sample of origin, sequenced in a study of response to subunit inactivated influenza vaccine (dated by TCRdb to the late 2010s). Libraries were made using RT-PCR. Sequenced using an Illumina HiSeq 2500. Starting from the raw public reads, TCRdb applied fastp trimming at Q25, assembled clones with MiXCR and retained in-frame beta chains. Rows with one shared CDR3 protein collapse into an entry with the most common genes and DNA. This sample lists roughly 700,000 distinct CDR3 sequences; around 13% were detected once. Jointly, the top ten make up less than 9% of the sample. The sample was PBMCs from blood, taken approximately 15 days before vaccination. Receptors were obtained from a man in his forties or fifties who received an inactivated influenza vaccine. Donor details come from another sample of the same person, matched by shared clones.

This clonotype was counted a few times. The chain carries TRBV24-1 and TRBJ2-1; 9 nucleotides agree with TRBD2. Looked up from germline, CDR1 is KGHDR and CDR2 is SFDVKD. J gave up 6 bases and V 1 base, and 3 bases lay outside the gene matches. The CDR3 spans 15 residues. CDR3 amino acids: CATSDFGTSFNEQFF. The CDR3 DNA reads TGTGCCACCAGTGATTTCGGGACTAGCTTCAATGAGCAGTTCTTC.

The chain carries TRBV2 and TRBJ1-2, with 7 bases that match TRBD1. V lost 1 base, J lost 5 bases, and 7 bases stayed unmatched. Germline V gene sequence: CDR1 SNHLY, CDR2 FYNNEI. The CDR3 is 15 amino acids. The CDR3 here is CASSEGTGDKYGYTF. In DNA, the CDR3 is TGTGCCAGCAGTGAAGGGACAGGAGATAAGTATGGCTACACCTTC.

This clonotype was found a few times. The chain combines TRBV7-8 with TRBJ2-7, with D possibly being TRBD2 (6 bases). This CDR3 is built from 15 residues. Germline CDR1 SGHVS, CDR2 FQNEAQ. Trimming left V 5 bases short and J 1 base short, with 15 bases between. CDR3 coding DNA: TGTGCCAGCAGCGAGGGTTCCGGGACTTCCTACGAGCAGTACTTC. Translation: CASSEGSGTSYEQYF. The full variable domain, its missing parts supplied by reference TRBV7-8 and TRBJ2-7, is GAGVSQSPRYKVAKRGQDVALRCDPISGHVSLFWYQQALGQGPEFLTYFQNEAQLDKSGLPSDRFFAERPEGSVSTLKIQRTQQEDSAVYLCASSEGSGTSYEQYFGPGTRLTVT.

In this sample, this clonotype turned up many times. The J gene is TRBJ2-1, the V gene TRBV7-6; TRBD1 is a possible D gene (5 bases). Germline V gives CDR1 SGHVS, CDR2 FNYEAQ. This CDR3 region has 21 residues. The V gene lost 0 bases and the J gene lost 0 bases, with 24 bases spanning the gap. The CDR3 sequence: CASSLAVGGPRQPSSYNEQFF. The CDR3 DNA is TGTGCCAGCAGCTTAGCGGTAGGTGGACCCCGACAGCCTTCCTCCTACAATGAGCAGTTCTTC.

With respect to this clonotype: A much larger clonotype is one base distant, so this may be a read error. V and J are TRBV20-1 and TRBJ2-1; perhaps D is TRBD1 or TRBD2 (5 bases each). The CDR3 runs 18 residues. The germline CDR1 and CDR2 sequences are DFQATT and SNEGSKA (reference sequence). The CDR3 reads CCARGDRVAASSYNEQFF. In nucleotides, the CDR3 is TGCTGTGCTAGAGGGGACCGGGTGGCGGCGAGCTCCTACAATGAGCAGTTCTTC.

This rearrangement joins TRBV30 to TRBJ2-7, with 9 bases lining up with TRBD1. The CDR3 is made up of 17 amino acids. The germline V gene has CDR1 GTSNPN and CDR2 SVGIG (reference sequence). J lost 0 bases, V lost 0 bases, and 9 bases had no gene match. DNA of the CDR3: TGTGCCTGGAGTGTACTCAGGGGGACAGGGAACTCCTACGAGCAGTACTTC. It codes for CAWSVLRGTGNSYEQYF.